This TCR beta chain is from a study of blood T cell repertoires in COVID-19. The data were produced by immunoSEQ multiplex PCR, yet TCRdb's version contains in-frame clones alone and is incomplete. The table records a few hundred thousand clones, about 87% of them present only once. The specimen sequenced was PBMCs or T cells enriched from blood (not recorded which). The receptor's source is a man aged 40-50 years in a cohort exposed to, infected with or recovered from COVID-19 (not recorded which).

The CDR3 region has the DNA TGTGCCAGCAGTTTCCCCCGCGGGAGCAATTACGAGCAGTACTTC. Translation gives CASSFPRGSNYEQYF. V and J are TRBV28 and TRBJ2-7; 7 bases are a match to TRBD2. J was trimmed by 4 bases and V by 3 bases; bases with no gene match: 9. Germline V gene sequence: CDR1 MDHEN, CDR2 SYDVKM. The CDR3 covers 15 residues. The full variable domain, its missing parts supplied by reference TRBV28 and TRBJ2-7, is DVKVTQSSRYLVKRTGEKVFLECVQDMDHENMFWYRQDPGLGLRLIYFSYDVKMKEKGDIPEGYSVSREKKERFSLILESASTNQTSMYLCASSFPRGSNYEQYFGPGTRLTVT.